The 2 T cell receptor beta chains listed next were all sequenced from one sample in a study of yellow fever vaccine responses in identical twins. TCRdb reprocessed the RT-PCR reads with MiXCR, giving one entry per CDR3 protein. The sample shows about 18,000 distinct CDR3 sequences, less than 75% of them seen only once. This specimen consisted of T cells from blood (PBMCs), unsorted or a sorted subset (not recorded which), obtained before or after yellow fever vaccination (not recorded which). These receptors originate from a young woman who received the yellow fever vaccine.

This chain joins TRBV18 and TRBJ1-1; the match to TRBD1 covers 8 bases. The germline gives CDR1 KGHSH, CDR2 LQKENI. This CDR3 is built from 16 residues. The V and J ends lost 3 bases and 0 bases, in that order; junction bases with no gene match: 6. This CDR3 reads CASSPGTGGMNTEAFF. In nucleotides, the CDR3 is TGTGCCAGCTCACCCGGGACAGGCGGAATGAACACTGAAGCTTTCTTT.

The V gene is TRBV11-3, the J gene TRBJ2-7, with D hard to call. The CDR3 runs to 13 residues. With 8 bases removed from V and 4 bases from J, the gap between germline ends came to 15 bases. Germline CDR1 SGHNT, CDR2 YENEEA. The CDR3 spells CASSFQVRYEQYV. The CDR3 DNA follows: TGTGCCAGCTCATTTCAGGTCCGATACGAGCAGTACGTC.